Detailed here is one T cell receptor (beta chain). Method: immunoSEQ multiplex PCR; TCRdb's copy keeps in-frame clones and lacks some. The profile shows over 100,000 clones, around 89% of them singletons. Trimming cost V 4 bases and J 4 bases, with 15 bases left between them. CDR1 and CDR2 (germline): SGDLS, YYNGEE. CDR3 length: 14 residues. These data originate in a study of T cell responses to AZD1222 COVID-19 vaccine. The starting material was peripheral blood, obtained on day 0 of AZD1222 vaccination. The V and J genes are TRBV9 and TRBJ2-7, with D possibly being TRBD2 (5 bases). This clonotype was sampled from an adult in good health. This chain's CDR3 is CASSPRPGKYEQYF. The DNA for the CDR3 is TGTGCCAGCAGCCCGCGCCCCGGGAAGTACGAGCAGTACTTC.